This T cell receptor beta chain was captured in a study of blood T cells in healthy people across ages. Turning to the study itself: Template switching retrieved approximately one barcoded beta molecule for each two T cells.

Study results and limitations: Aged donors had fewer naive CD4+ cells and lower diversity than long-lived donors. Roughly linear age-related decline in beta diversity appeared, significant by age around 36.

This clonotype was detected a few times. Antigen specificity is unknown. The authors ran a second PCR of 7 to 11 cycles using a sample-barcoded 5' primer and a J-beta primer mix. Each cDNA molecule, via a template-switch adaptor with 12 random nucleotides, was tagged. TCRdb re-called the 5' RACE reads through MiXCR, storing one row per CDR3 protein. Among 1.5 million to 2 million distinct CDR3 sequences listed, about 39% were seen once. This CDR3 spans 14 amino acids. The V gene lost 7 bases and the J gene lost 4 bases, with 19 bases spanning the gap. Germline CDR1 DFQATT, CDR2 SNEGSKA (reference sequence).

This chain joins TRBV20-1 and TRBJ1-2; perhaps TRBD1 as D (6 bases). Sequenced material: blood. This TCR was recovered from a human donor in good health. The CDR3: CSVSPSTGTYGYTF. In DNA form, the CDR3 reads TGCAGTGTATCCCCCTCCACAGGGACCTATGGCTACACCTTC.